This T cell receptor beta chain was profiled in a study of shared clonotypes between healthy human individuals. Study summary: Used for every donor were three CD4 naive, three CD4 memory, two CD8 naive and one CD8 memory plate. Study-wide results and caveats: Sorted-subset sequencing was shown by rarefaction to be incomplete despite large depth. A generally larger estimated richness was seen in naive subsets than in memory subsets.

In its sample, this clone was seen a few times. Its antigen is currently unknown. The identical CDR3 is also encoded by other nucleotide sequences in the sample. Assay used: immunoSEQ multiplex PCR; TCRdb lists only in-frame clones, some missing. Of about 95,000 clones in the sample, roughly 69% are singletons; the top ten hold roughly 40%. Input material: memory CD8+ T cells sorted from blood. The subset denotes: CD45RO+ cells pooled with CCR7-negative TemRA cells. This TCR was sampled from a man aged 25 to 40 in good health.

The CDR3 region has the DNA TGTGCCAGTAGTCCAACAGGGACTGAAGCTTTCTTT. It specifies CASSPTGTEAFF. The chain links TRBV19 to TRBJ1-1; possibly TRBD1 for D (6 bases). The CDR3 extends over 12 amino acids. Trimming took off 5 bases at V and 5 bases at J, with 9 bases between the two ends. Germline V gene sequence: CDR1 LNHDA, CDR2 SQIVND (reference sequence).